The source of this T cell receptor beta chain is a study of blood T cell repertoires in COVID-19. The protocol was immunoSEQ multiplex PCR, while the TCRdb copy is restricted to in-frame clones and leaves out a portion. The data show about 240,000 clones, approximately 90% seen once. The sequence was collected from a man aged 60 to 69 who had recovered from COVID-19. Sample: peripheral blood.

The CDR3 protein is CASTSPTTRGHEKLFF. Here the CDR3 DNA reads TGTGCCAGCACTTCCCCTACCACAAGGGGGCATGAAAAACTGTTTTTT. This chain uses TRBV27 with TRBJ1-4, with TRBD1 matching 7 bases. Germline V CDR1 and CDR2: MNHEY, SMNVEV (reference sequence). The CDR3 is made up of 16 amino acids. J was trimmed by 6 bases and V by 7 bases; bases with no gene match: 14.